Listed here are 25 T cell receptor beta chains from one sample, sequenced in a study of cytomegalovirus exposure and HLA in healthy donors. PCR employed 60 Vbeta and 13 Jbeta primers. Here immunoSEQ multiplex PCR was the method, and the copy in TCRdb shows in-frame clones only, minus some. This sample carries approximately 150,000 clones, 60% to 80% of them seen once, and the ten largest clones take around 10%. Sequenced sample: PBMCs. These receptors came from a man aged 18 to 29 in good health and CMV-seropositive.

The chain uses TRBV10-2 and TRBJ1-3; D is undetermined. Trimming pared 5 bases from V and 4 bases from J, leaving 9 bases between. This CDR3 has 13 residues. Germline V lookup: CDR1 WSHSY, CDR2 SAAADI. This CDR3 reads CASSSGVGNTIYF. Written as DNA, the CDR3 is TGCGCCAGCAGTTCCGGGGTGGGAAACACCATATATTTT.

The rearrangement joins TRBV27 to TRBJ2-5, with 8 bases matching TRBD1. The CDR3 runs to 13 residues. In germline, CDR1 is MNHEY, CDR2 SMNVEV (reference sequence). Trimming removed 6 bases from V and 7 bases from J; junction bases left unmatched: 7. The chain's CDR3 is CASSLRTGRTQYF. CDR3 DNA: TGTGCCAGCAGCCTTCGGACAGGGAGGACCCAGTACTTC.

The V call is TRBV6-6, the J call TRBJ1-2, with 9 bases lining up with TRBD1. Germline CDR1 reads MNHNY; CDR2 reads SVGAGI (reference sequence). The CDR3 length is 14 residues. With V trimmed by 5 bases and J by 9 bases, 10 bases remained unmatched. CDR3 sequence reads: CASSGQGTSMRYTF. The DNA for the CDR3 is TGTGCCAGCAGTGGACAGGGGACGAGTATGCGCTACACCTTC.

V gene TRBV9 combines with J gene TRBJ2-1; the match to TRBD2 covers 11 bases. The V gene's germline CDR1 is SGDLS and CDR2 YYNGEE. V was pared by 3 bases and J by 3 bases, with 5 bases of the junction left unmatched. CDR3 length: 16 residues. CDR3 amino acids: CASSARGTSGYNEQFF. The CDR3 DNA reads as TGTGCCAGCAGCGCTCGCGGGACTAGCGGCTACAATGAGCAGTTCTTC.

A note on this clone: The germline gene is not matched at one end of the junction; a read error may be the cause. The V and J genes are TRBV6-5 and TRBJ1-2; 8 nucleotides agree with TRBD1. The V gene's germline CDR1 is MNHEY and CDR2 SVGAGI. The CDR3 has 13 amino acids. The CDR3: CASSPQGAGGYPF. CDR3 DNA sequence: TGTGCCAGCAGTCCCCAGGGGGCGGGTGGCTACCCCTTC.

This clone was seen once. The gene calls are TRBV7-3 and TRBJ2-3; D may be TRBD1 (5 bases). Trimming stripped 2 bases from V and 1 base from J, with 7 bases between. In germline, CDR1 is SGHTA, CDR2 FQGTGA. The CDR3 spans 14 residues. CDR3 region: CASSLGAGTDTQYF. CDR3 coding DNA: TGTGCCAGCAGCTTAGGGGCTGGCACAGATACGCAGTATTTT.

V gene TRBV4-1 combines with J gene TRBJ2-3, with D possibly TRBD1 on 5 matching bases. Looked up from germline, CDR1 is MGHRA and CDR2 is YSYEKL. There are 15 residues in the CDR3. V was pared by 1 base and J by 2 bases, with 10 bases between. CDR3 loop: CASSQGGSYTDTQYF. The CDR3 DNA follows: TGCGCCAGCAGCCAAGGGGGCAGTTACACAGATACGCAGTATTTT.

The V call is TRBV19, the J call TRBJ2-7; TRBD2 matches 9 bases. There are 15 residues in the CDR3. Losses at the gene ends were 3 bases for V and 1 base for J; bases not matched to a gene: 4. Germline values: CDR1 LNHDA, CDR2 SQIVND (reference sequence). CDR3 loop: CASSIRAGGSYEQYF. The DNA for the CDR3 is TGTGCCAGTAGTATTCGCGCGGGAGGGTCCTACGAGCAGTACTTC.

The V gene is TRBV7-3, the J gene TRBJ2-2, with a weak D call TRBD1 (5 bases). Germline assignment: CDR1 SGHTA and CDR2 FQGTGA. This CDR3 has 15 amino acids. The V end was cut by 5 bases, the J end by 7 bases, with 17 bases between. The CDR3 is CASSQEKVRGGELFF. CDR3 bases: TGTGCCAGCAGCCAGGAGAAGGTTAGGGGCGGGGAGCTGTTTTTT.

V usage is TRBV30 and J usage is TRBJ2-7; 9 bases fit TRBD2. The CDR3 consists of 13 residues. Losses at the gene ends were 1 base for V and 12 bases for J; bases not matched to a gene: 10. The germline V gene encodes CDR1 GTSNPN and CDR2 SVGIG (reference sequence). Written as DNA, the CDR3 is TGTGCCTGGAGTGAGGGACTAGCCCTGGCCCTGTACTTC. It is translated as CAWSEGLALALYF.

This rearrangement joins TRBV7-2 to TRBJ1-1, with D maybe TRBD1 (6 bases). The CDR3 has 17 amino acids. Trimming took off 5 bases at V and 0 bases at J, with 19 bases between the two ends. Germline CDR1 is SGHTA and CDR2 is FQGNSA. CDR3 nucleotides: TGTGCCAGCAGCGCTAGTGCTCCGGGACATTTGAACACTGAAGCTTTCTTT. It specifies CASSASAPGHLNTEAFF.

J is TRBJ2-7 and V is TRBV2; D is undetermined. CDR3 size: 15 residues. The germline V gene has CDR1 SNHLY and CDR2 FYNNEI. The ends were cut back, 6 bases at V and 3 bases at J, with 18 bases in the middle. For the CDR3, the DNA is TGTGCCAGCAGCCGTCGGGTGTTCGACGACTACGAGCAGTACTTC. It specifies CASSRRVFDDYEQYF.

The CDR3 here is CASSPGTGGSYEQYF. DNA of the CDR3: TGTGCCAGCAGTCCGGGGACAGGGGGTTCCTACGAGCAGTACTTC. The chain combines TRBV6-6 with TRBJ2-7; 11 bases line up with TRBD1. Per germline, CDR1 MNHNY and CDR2 SVGAGI (reference sequence). The CDR3 is 15 residues long. The V and J ends lost 5 bases and 1 base, in that order; junction bases with no gene match: 4.

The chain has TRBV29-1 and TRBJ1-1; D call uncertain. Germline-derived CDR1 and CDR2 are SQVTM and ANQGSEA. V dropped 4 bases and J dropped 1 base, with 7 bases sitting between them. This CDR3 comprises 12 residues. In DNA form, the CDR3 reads TGCAGCGTTGGAACACGGAACACTGAAGCTTTCTTT. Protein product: CSVGTRNTEAFF. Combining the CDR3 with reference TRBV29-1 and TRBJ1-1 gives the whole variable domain SAVISQKPSRDICQRGTSLTIQCQVDSQVTMMFWYRQQPGQSLTLIATANQGSEATYESGFVIDKFPISRPNLTFSTLTVSNMSPEDSSIYLCSVGTRNTEAFFGQGTRLTVV.

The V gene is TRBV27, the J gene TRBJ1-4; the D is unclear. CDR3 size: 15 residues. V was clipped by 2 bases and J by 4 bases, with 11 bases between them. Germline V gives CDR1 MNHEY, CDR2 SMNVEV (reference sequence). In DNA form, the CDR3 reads TGTGCCAGCAGTTTAAAAGGCGGGAATAATGAAAAACTGTTTTTT. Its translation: CASSLKGGNNEKLFF.

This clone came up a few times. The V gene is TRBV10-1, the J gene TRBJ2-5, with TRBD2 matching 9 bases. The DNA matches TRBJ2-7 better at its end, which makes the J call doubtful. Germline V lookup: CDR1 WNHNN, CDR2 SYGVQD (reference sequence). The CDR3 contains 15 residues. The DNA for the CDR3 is TGCGCCAGCAGTGAGTCTACTAGCGGGTCCTACGAGCAGTACTTC. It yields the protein CASSESTSGSYEQYF.

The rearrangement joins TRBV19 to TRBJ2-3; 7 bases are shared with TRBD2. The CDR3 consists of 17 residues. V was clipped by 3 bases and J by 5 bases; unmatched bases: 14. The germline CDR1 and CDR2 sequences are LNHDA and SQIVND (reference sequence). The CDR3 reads CASSIALTSRSRDTQYF. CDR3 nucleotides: TGTGCCAGTAGTATCGCATTGACTAGCCGGTCCAGAGATACGCAGTATTTT.

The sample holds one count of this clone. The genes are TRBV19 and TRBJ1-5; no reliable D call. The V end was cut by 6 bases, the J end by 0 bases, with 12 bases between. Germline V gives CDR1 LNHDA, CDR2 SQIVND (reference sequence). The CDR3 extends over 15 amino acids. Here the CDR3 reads CASRESRYSNQPQHF. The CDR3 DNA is TGTGCCAGTAGAGAGTCAAGATATAGCAATCAGCCCCAGCATTTT.

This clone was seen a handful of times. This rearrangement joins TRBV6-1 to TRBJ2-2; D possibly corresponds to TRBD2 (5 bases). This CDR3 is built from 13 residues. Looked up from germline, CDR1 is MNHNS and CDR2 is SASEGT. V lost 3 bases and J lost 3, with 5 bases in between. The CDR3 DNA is TGTGCCAGCAGTGATAGCGACACCGGGGAGCTGTTTTTT. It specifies CASSDSDTGELFF.

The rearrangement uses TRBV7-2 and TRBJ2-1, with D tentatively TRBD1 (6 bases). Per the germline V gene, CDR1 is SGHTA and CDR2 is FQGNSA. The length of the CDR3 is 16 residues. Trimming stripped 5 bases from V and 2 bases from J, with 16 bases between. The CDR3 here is CASSKTGPLTYNEQFF. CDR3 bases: TGTGCCAGCAGCAAAACAGGGCCCCTCACCTACAATGAGCAGTTCTTC.

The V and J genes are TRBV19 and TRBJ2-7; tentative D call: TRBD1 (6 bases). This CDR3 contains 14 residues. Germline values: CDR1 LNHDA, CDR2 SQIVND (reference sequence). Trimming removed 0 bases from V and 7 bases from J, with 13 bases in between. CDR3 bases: TGTGCCAGTAGTATAGATCGGACAGTCCGAGAGCAGTACTTC. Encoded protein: CASSIDRTVREQYF.

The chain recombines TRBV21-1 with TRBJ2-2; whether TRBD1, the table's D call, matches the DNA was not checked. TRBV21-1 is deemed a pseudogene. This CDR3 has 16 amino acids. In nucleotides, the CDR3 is TGTGCCAGCAGCGGAAGGGACAGGGAGGTTTTCGGGGAGCTGTTTTTT. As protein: CASSGRDREVFGELFF.

The CDR3 region is CASSSSAGWNTEAFF. The CDR3 DNA follows: TGTGCCAGCAGCTCCAGCGCAGGGTGGAACACTGAAGCTTTCTTT. V usage is TRBV7-8 and J usage is TRBJ1-1; perhaps TRBD1 as D (5 bases). V was shortened by 4 bases and J by 1 base, with 13 bases between the two germline ends. CDR1 is SGHVS, CDR2 FQNEAQ, per germline. This CDR3 region has 15 residues.

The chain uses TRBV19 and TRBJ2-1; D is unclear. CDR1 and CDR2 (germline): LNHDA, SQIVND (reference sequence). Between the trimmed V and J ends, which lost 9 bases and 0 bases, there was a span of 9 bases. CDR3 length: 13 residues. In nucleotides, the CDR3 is TGTGCCAGCCACTCGTCCTCCTACAATGAGCAGTTCTTC. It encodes CASHSSSYNEQFF.

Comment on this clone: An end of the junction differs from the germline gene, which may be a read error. CDR3 in amino acids: CARSPHAGGTYNEQFF. CDR3 in DNA: TGTGCCCGCAGCCCCCATGCGGGAGGGACCTACAATGAGCAGTTCTTC. J is TRBJ2-1 and V is TRBV7-8; 9 bases agree with TRBD2. Germline loops: CDR1 SGHVS, CDR2 FQNEAQ. CDR3 length: 16 amino acids.